This record looks at one TCR beta chain sequence and its context. The data are from a study of T cell responses to AZD1222 COVID-19 vaccine. Some clones are missing from TCRdb's copy, which holds only in-frame ones; the method was immunoSEQ multiplex PCR. The table has 150,000 to 180,000 clones, 90% seen once. This clonotype was obtained from an adult in good health. This sample comprised peripheral blood, obtained on day 0 of AZD1222 vaccination.

CDR3 sequence reads: CASSPGTSGRTSYEQYF. The CDR3 DNA is TGTGCCAGCTCACCCGGGACTAGCGGGAGAACCTCCTACGAGCAGTACTTC. The rearrangement joins TRBV18 to TRBJ2-7, with 14 bases fitting TRBD2. The CDR3 covers 17 residues. The V segment lost 3 bases and the J segment 0 bases; nucleotides outside the gene matches: 4. In germline, CDR1 is KGHSH, CDR2 LQKENI.